This T cell receptor beta chain was sequenced for a study of blood T cell repertoires in COVID-19. The CDR3 spans 13 residues. V lost 8 bases and J lost 1; bases outside the gene matches: 1. Per germline, CDR1 MDHEN and CDR2 SYDVKM. Per the original data handling: Reference gene primer amplification gave estimated nucleated cell counts. This table comes from immunoSEQ multiplex PCR, and its TCRdb copy is limited to in-frame clones, with some not included. For V, J and clone size, that table is used; D and trimming come from the DNA. The data show about 320,000 clones, about nine tenths seen once. The source of this sequence is a woman aged 18-30 years who had recovered from COVID-19. The sequenced sample consisted of PBMCs or T cells enriched from blood (not recorded which). V usage is TRBV28 and J usage is TRBJ2-3, with TRBD1 identical over 9 bases. CDR3 nucleotide sequence: TGTGCCAGCCGGGACAGGGGCACAGATACGCAGTATTTT. Translated, it gives CASRDRGTDTQYF.